These T cell receptor beta chains were read from a single sample in a study of cytomegalovirus exposure and HLA in healthy donors. The table came from immunoSEQ multiplex PCR; TCRdb's copy has only in-frame clones and leaves some out. The data hold under 200,000 clones, with around 83% observed a single time. Material: PBMCs. These receptors were obtained from a middle-aged man in good health and CMV-seropositive. CDR3s include the opening cysteine and the closing phenylalanine or tryptophan. Each record gives: V gene, J gene, clone size, D gene, CDR3 protein, CDR3 DNA. The D gene is left open where the match is weak. The listing skips clone size in some rows; elsewhere it reads once, few, many or a size class.

v_call: TRBV4-1; j_call: TRBJ1-1; clone_size: NA; d_call: NA; cdr3_aa: CASSQTEGYEAFF; cdr3_nt: TGCGCCAGCAGCCAGACCGAGGGTTACGAAGCTTTCTTT
v_call: TRBV7-9; j_call: TRBJ1-4; clone_size: few; d_call: TRBD1; cdr3_aa: CSSSLTGQGNEKLFF; cdr3_nt: TGTTCCAGCAGCTTGACGGGACAGGGTAATGAAAAACTGTTTTTT
v_call: TRBV9; j_call: TRBJ2-1; clone_size: NA; d_call: NA; cdr3_aa: CASSVSLEVHEQFF; cdr3_nt: TGTGCCAGCAGCGTATCACTAGAGGTTCATGAGCAGTTCTTC
v_call: TRBV7-9; j_call: TRBJ1-5; clone_size: NA; d_call: TRBD1; cdr3_aa: CASSSDRGESSNQPQHF; cdr3_nt: TGTGCCAGCAGTTCCGACAGGGGTGAATCGAGCAATCAGCCCCAGCATTTT
v_call: TRBV7-8; j_call: TRBJ1-2; clone_size: NA; d_call: TRBD1; cdr3_aa: CASSKAGTVSKGYTF; cdr3_nt: TGTGCCAGCAGCAAGGCCGGGACAGTTAGTAAGGGCTACACCTTC
v_call: TRBV7-2; j_call: TRBJ2-1; clone_size: NA; d_call: NA; cdr3_aa: CASSSGGPPKWEFF; cdr3_nt: TGTGCCAGCAGCTCAGGAGGACCCCCTAAATGGGAGTTCTTC
v_call: TRBV29-1; j_call: TRBJ2-1; clone_size: once; d_call: TRBD2; cdr3_aa: CSGFREGLNEQFF; cdr3_nt: TGCAGCGGCTTCCGGGAGGGCCTAAATGAGCAGTTCTTC
v_call: TRBV19; j_call: TRBJ2-1; clone_size: once; d_call: TRBD1; cdr3_aa: CASSTTGKGVNEQFF; cdr3_nt: TGTGCCAGTAGTACGACAGGGAAGGGAGTAAATGAGCAGTTCTTC
v_call: TRBV30; j_call: TRBJ2-1; clone_size: NA; d_call: TRBD2; cdr3_aa: CACGLAGAVYNEQFF; cdr3_nt: TGTGCCTGTGGACTAGCGGGAGCCGTTTACAATGAGCAGTTCTTC
v_call: TRBV12-5; j_call: TRBJ1-1; clone_size: once; d_call: NA; cdr3_aa: CASGLFATTNTEAFF; cdr3_nt: TGTGCTAGTGGTTTATTCGCGACAACGAACACTGAAGCTTTCTTT
v_call: TRBV6-5; j_call: TRBJ1-5; clone_size: NA; d_call: NA; cdr3_aa: CASSYFGPGGNQPQHF; cdr3_nt: TGTGCCAGCAGTTACTTTGGGCCAGGCGGGAATCAGCCCCAGCATTTT
v_call: TRBV4-3; j_call: TRBJ1-2; clone_size: NA; d_call: NA; cdr3_aa: CASSQAGRTANYGYTF; cdr3_nt: TGCGCCAGCAGCCAAGCAGGACGGACAGCTAACTATGGCTACACCTTC
v_call: TRBV7-2; j_call: TRBJ2-6; clone_size: NA; d_call: NA; cdr3_aa: CAIESAGANVLTF; cdr3_nt: TGTGCCATCGAATCGGCTGGGGCCAACGTCCTGACTTTC
v_call: TRBV2; j_call: TRBJ2-7; clone_size: NA; d_call: TRBD2; cdr3_aa: CASSGTSGSYEQYF; cdr3_nt: TGTGCCAGCAGTGGGACTAGCGGTTCCTACGAGCAGTACTTC
v_call: TRBV7-9; j_call: TRBJ2-7; clone_size: NA; d_call: NA; cdr3_aa: CASTFGYYEQYF; cdr3_nt: TGTGCCAGCACCTTCGGGTACTACGAGCAGTACTTC
v_call: TRBV28; j_call: TRBJ1-2; clone_size: NA; d_call: TRBD1; cdr3_aa: CASRAQGAGGYTF; cdr3_nt: TGTGCCAGCAGGGCACAGGGGGCGGGTGGCTACACCTTC
v_call: TRBV29-1; j_call: TRBJ2-3; clone_size: NA; d_call: NA; cdr3_aa: CSTGSTDTQYF; cdr3_nt: TGCAGTACCGGGAGTACAGATACGCAGTATTTT
v_call: TRBV9; j_call: TRBJ2-2; clone_size: NA; d_call: TRBD1; cdr3_aa: CASSVGNRGDTGELFF; cdr3_nt: TGTGCCAGCAGCGTAGGGAACAGGGGGGACACCGGGGAGCTGTTTTTT
v_call: TRBV6-1; j_call: TRBJ2-1; clone_size: NA; d_call: NA; cdr3_aa: CASSDPGVEEQFF; cdr3_nt: TGTGCCAGCAGTGATCCCGGGGTAGAAGAGCAGTTCTTC
v_call: TRBV5-8; j_call: TRBJ1-2; clone_size: NA; d_call: NA; cdr3_aa: CASSLPRLPRYTF; cdr3_nt: TGTGCCAGCAGCTTGCCTCGCCTCCCGAGGTACACCTTC
v_call: TRBV6-1; j_call: TRBJ1-1; clone_size: NA; d_call: TRBD1; cdr3_aa: CASRTGVVYTEAFF; cdr3_nt: TGTGCCAGCAGAACAGGGGTGGTGTACACTGAAGCTTTCTTT
v_call: TRBV7-9; j_call: TRBJ2-1; clone_size: NA; d_call: TRBD2; cdr3_aa: CSSSLRRAGADGQFF; cdr3_nt: TGTTCCAGCAGCTTGAGGAGGGCGGGAGCGGACGGGCAGTTCTTC
v_call: TRBV5-1; j_call: TRBJ2-7; clone_size: once; d_call: TRBD1; cdr3_aa: CASSFRDRGYEQYF; cdr3_nt: TGCGCCAGCAGCTTCCGGGACAGGGGATACGAGCAGTACTTC
v_call: TRBV11-2; j_call: TRBJ1-1; clone_size: NA; d_call: TRBD1; cdr3_aa: CASLPPNRGNTEAFF; cdr3_nt: TGTGCCAGCCTACCCCCTAACAGGGGGAACACTGAAGCTTTCTTT
v_call: TRBV28; j_call: TRBJ1-1; clone_size: NA; d_call: NA; cdr3_aa: CASSSDKPYEAFF; cdr3_nt: TGTGCCAGCAGTTCGGACAAACCTTATGAAGCTTTCTTT
v_call: TRBV19; j_call: TRBJ2-5; clone_size: NA; d_call: TRBD2; cdr3_aa: CASSMGAGGETQYF; cdr3_nt: TGTGCCAGTAGTATGGGGGCGGGGGGAGAGACCCAGTACTTC
v_call: TRBV5-4; j_call: TRBJ2-3; clone_size: NA; d_call: TRBD2; cdr3_aa: CASSLWGLADDSDTQYF; cdr3_nt: TGTGCCAGCAGCTTATGGGGACTAGCGGACGATTCAGATACGCAGTATTTT
v_call: TRBV7-2; j_call: TRBJ1-1; clone_size: NA; d_call: NA; cdr3_aa: CASSRDSGGMNTEAFF; cdr3_nt: TGTGCCAGCAGCCGGGATTCCGGGGGGATGAACACTGAAGCTTTCTTT
v_call: TRBV15; j_call: TRBJ1-5; clone_size: NA; d_call: NA; cdr3_aa: CATSRVRGNNQPQHF; cdr3_nt: TGTGCCACCAGCAGAGTGCGGGGAAACAATCAGCCCCAGCATTTT
v_call: TRBV6-1; j_call: TRBJ1-2; clone_size: NA; d_call: NA; cdr3_aa: CASSEAAGGNYGYTF; cdr3_nt: TGTGCCAGCAGTGAAGCCGCGGGGGGCAACTATGGCTACACCTTC
v_call: TRBV19; j_call: TRBJ2-7; clone_size: NA; d_call: NA; cdr3_aa: CASSKRDDEQYF; cdr3_nt: TGTGCCAGTAGTAAACGGGATGACGAGCAGTACTTC
v_call: TRBV9; j_call: TRBJ1-2; clone_size: few; d_call: NA; cdr3_aa: CASSVDGRDYGYTF; cdr3_nt: TGTGCCAGCAGCGTAGACGGCAGGGACTATGGCTACACCTTC
v_call: TRBV7-2; j_call: TRBJ2-5; clone_size: NA; d_call: NA; cdr3_aa: CASSLLLETQYF; cdr3_nt: TGTGCCAGCAGCCTACTGCTTGAGACCCAGTACTTC